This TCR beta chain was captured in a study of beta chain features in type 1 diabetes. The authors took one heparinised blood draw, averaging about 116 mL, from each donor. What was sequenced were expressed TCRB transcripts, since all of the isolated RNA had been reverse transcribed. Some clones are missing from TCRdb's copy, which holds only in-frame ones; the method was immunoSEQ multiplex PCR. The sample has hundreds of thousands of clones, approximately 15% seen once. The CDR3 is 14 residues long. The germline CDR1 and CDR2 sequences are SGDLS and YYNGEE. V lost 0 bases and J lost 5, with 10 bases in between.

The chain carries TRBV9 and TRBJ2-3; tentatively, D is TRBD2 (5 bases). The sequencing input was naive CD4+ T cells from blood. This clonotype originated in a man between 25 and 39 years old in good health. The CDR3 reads CASSVVALGDTQYF. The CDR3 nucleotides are TGTGCCAGCAGCGTAGTAGCGTTGGGAGATACGCAGTATTTT. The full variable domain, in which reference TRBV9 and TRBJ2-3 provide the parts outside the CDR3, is DSGVTQTPKHLITATGQRVTLRCSPRSGDLSVYWYQQSLDQGLQFLIQYYNGEERAKGNILERFSAQQFPDLHSELNLSSLELGDSALYFCASSVVALGDTQYFGPGTRLTVL.